Below, one TCR beta chain is given with its context. These data are taken from a study of blood T cell repertoires in COVID-19. In the authors' workflow: Estimated nucleated cell counts came from reference gene primer amplification. The table came from immunoSEQ multiplex PCR; TCRdb's copy has only in-frame clones and leaves some out. V, J and clone size are those of that table, while D and trimming were read from the DNA. Of tens of thousands of clones in the sample, about 80% are singletons; the top ten hold around 30%. Germline V CDR1 and CDR2: SGHDN, FVKESK. Deletions cut 4 bases from V and 0 bases from J, with 11 bases between. The CDR3 length is 15 residues.

This clonotype was sampled from a human donor in a cohort sampled during active COVID-19. The specimen sequenced was peripheral blood. The chain recombines TRBV14 with TRBJ2-3, with a tentative D call TRBD2 (6 bases). The DNA of the CDR3 is TGTGCCAGCAGCCGACAACTAGCCAGCACAGATACGCAGTATTTT. This sequence encodes CASSRQLASTDTQYF. The full variable domain, rest sourced from reference TRBV14 and TRBJ2-3, is EAGVTQFPSHSVIEKGQTVTLRCDPISGHDNLYWYRRVMGKEIKFLLHFVKESKQDESGMPNNRFLAERTGGTYSTLKVQPAELEDSGVYFCASSRQLASTDTQYFGPGTRLTVL.